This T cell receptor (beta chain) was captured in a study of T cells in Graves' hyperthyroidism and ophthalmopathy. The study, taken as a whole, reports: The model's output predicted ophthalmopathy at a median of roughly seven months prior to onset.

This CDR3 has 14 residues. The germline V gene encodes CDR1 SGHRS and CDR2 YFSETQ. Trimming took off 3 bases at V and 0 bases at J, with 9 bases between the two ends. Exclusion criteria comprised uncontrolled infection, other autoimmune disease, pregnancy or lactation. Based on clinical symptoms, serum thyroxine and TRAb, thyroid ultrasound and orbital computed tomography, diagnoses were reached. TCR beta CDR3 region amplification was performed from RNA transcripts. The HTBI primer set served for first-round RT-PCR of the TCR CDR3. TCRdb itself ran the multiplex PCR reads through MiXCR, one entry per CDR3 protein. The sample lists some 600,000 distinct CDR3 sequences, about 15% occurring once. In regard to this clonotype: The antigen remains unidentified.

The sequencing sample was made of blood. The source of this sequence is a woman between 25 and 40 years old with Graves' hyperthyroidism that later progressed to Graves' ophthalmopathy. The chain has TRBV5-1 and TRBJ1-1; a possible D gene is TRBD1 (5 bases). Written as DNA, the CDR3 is TGCGCCAGCAGCTCACTGACAGTGAACACTGAAGCTTTCTTT. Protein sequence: CASSSLTVNTEAFF.